A selection of T cell receptor beta chains follows, all from one sample in a study of cytomegalovirus exposure and HLA in healthy donors. Sequencing used immunoSEQ multiplex PCR; TCRdb keeps in-frame clones, though not all of them. This listing includes over 65,000 clones. Sequences were obtained from PBMCs. These receptors were taken from a woman in her 30s in good health and CMV-seronegative. Each CDR3 is given with its conserved first and last residue. Fields, in order: D gene, clone size, J gene, V gene, CDR3 DNA, CDR3 protein. A D gene is named only where the DNA matches it firmly. The listing skips clone size in some rows; elsewhere it reads once, few, many or a size class.

d_gene: TRBD1; abundance: -; j_gene: TRBJ1-5; v_gene: TRBV28; CDR3nt: TGTGCCAGCAGTTCCTTAACAGGGGTTTCTGTTCAGCCCCAGCATTTT; CDR3aa: CASSSLTGVSVQPQHF
d_gene: -; abundance: -; j_gene: TRBJ1-6; v_gene: TRBV4-1; CDR3nt: TGCGCCAGCAGCCAAGAAGGGAAAGGGGTGTCACCCCTCCACTTT; CDR3aa: CASSQEGKGVSPLHF
d_gene: -; abundance: -; j_gene: TRBJ2-7; v_gene: TRBV30; CDR3nt: TGTGCCTGGAGGCGGGACAGCAGCTCCTACGAGCAGTACTTC; CDR3aa: CAWRRDSSSYEQYF
d_gene: -; abundance: -; j_gene: TRBJ2-1; v_gene: TRBV27; CDR3nt: TGTGCCAGCAGTCCGTCGAGCTCCTACAATGAGCAGTTCTTC; CDR3aa: CASSPSSSYNEQFF
d_gene: TRBD2; abundance: -; j_gene: TRBJ2-3; v_gene: TRBV7-2; CDR3nt: TGTGCCAGCACGATTTCTGGGGGGGGCACAGATACGCAGTATTTT; CDR3aa: CASTISGGGTDTQYF
d_gene: TRBD2; abundance: -; j_gene: TRBJ2-3; v_gene: TRBV2; CDR3nt: TGTGCCAGCAGTGGCCGACTAGCGGGGAGCACAGATACGCAGTATTTT; CDR3aa: CASSGRLAGSTDTQYF
d_gene: -; abundance: -; j_gene: TRBJ1-3; v_gene: TRBV2; CDR3nt: TGTGCCAGCGGGCCCAGCTCTGGAAACACCATATATTTT; CDR3aa: CASGPSSGNTIYF
d_gene: TRBD1; abundance: -; j_gene: TRBJ2-1; v_gene: TRBV7-2; CDR3nt: TGTGCCAGCAGCCGGGCCGGGACAGAGAACAATGAGCAGTTCTTC; CDR3aa: CASSRAGTENNEQFF
d_gene: TRBD1; abundance: -; j_gene: TRBJ2-1; v_gene: TRBV5-1; CDR3nt: TGCGCCAGCAGCGTCCGGGACAGGGCTGGCGAGCAGTTCTTC; CDR3aa: CASSVRDRAGEQFF
d_gene: TRBD2; abundance: -; j_gene: TRBJ2-1; v_gene: TRBV19; CDR3nt: TGTGCCAGTAGTATGGGTAGCGGGAGGAACTCCTACAATGAGCAGTTCTTC; CDR3aa: CASSMGSGRNSYNEQFF
d_gene: -; abundance: -; j_gene: TRBJ1-2; v_gene: TRBV6-1; CDR3nt: TGTGCCAGCAGTGTCAGTAAATACTATGGCTACACCTTC; CDR3aa: CASSVSKYYGYTF
d_gene: -; abundance: -; j_gene: TRBJ1-2; v_gene: TRBV19; CDR3nt: TGTGCCAGTAGGGGCAGAGCTAACTATGGCTACACCTTC; CDR3aa: CASRGRANYGYTF
d_gene: -; abundance: -; j_gene: TRBJ2-7; v_gene: TRBV6-6; CDR3nt: TGTGCCAGCAGTTACGCGACAGCCTACGAGCAGTACTTC; CDR3aa: CASSYATAYEQYF
d_gene: -; abundance: -; j_gene: TRBJ1-3; v_gene: TRBV18; CDR3nt: TGTGCCAGCTCACCGACAGGCTCTGGAAACACCATATATTTT; CDR3aa: CASSPTGSGNTIYF
d_gene: TRBD1; abundance: -; j_gene: TRBJ2-1; v_gene: TRBV5-1; CDR3nt: TGCGCCAGCAGCTTAGGGACAGGGAGAAATGAGCAGTTCTTC; CDR3aa: CASSLGTGRNEQFF
d_gene: -; abundance: -; j_gene: TRBJ1-1; v_gene: TRBV6-1; CDR3nt: TGTGCCAGCAGTGAGACCAGGTCAAAAACTGAAGCTTTCTTT; CDR3aa: CASSETRSKTEAFF
d_gene: -; abundance: medium-sized; j_gene: TRBJ1-1; v_gene: TRBV5-4; CDR3nt: TGTGCCAGCAGTACAGGGCTCACTGAAGCTTTCTTT; CDR3aa: CASSTGLTEAFF
d_gene: TRBD1; abundance: -; j_gene: TRBJ1-5; v_gene: TRBV29-1; CDR3nt: TGCAGCGTCCAACCCCAGGGGGTGTACAATCAGCCCCAGCATTTT; CDR3aa: CSVQPQGVYNQPQHF
d_gene: TRBD1; abundance: -; j_gene: TRBJ1-2; v_gene: TRBV14; CDR3nt: TGTGCCAGCAGCCCAGGACAGGGTACTGGCTACACCTTC; CDR3aa: CASSPGQGTGYTF
d_gene: -; abundance: -; j_gene: TRBJ2-7; v_gene: TRBV28; CDR3nt: TGTGCCAGCAGCCGAAGTGTGACAGAGGCCTACGAGCAGTACTTC; CDR3aa: CASSRSVTEAYEQYF
d_gene: TRBD2; abundance: -; j_gene: TRBJ2-5; v_gene: TRBV29-1; CDR3nt: TGCAGCGTTGGAGGACTAGCGGGTGCAGAGACCCAGTACTTC; CDR3aa: CSVGGLAGAETQYF
d_gene: -; abundance: -; j_gene: TRBJ2-2; v_gene: TRBV6-1; CDR3nt: TGTGCCAGCAGTGCTAGACAGTACACCGGGGAGCTGTTTTTT; CDR3aa: CASSARQYTGELFF
d_gene: TRBD2; abundance: -; j_gene: TRBJ2-1; v_gene: TRBV6-1; CDR3nt: TGTGCCAGCAGTGAAGCGCTGCCTGGGACTACCAGACCTTACAATGAGCAGTTCTTC; CDR3aa: CASSEALPGTTRPYNEQFF
d_gene: -; abundance: -; j_gene: TRBJ1-5; v_gene: TRBV19; CDR3nt: TGTGCCAGTATGAGGCAGGAGGGACAGCCCCAGCATTTT; CDR3aa: CASMRQEGQPQHF
d_gene: TRBD1; abundance: -; j_gene: TRBJ2-2; v_gene: TRBV7-2; CDR3nt: TGTGCCAGCAGCAAGGAAACAGGGGGCTTGGCCGGGGAGCTGTTTTTT; CDR3aa: CASSKETGGLAGELFF
d_gene: TRBD1; abundance: -; j_gene: TRBJ1-1; v_gene: TRBV29-1; CDR3nt: TGCAGCGTTGAAGTTCTACCGGGACAGAAGAACACTGAAGCTTTCTTT; CDR3aa: CSVEVLPGQKNTEAFF
d_gene: -; abundance: -; j_gene: TRBJ2-3; v_gene: TRBV5-1; CDR3nt: TGCGCCAGCAGCTTGGAGGGGCTCACAGATACGCAGTATTTT; CDR3aa: CASSLEGLTDTQYF
d_gene: -; abundance: -; j_gene: TRBJ1-5; v_gene: TRBV15; CDR3nt: TGTGCCACCAGCAGAGATGCGACAGCCCAGCATTTT; CDR3aa: CATSRDATAQHF
d_gene: TRBD1; abundance: -; j_gene: TRBJ1-1; v_gene: TRBV29-1; CDR3nt: TGCAGCGTGATCAGGGGGAGGACTGAAGCTTTCTTT; CDR3aa: CSVIRGRTEAFF
d_gene: -; abundance: -; j_gene: TRBJ2-3; v_gene: TRBV6-5; CDR3nt: TGTGCCAGCAGCGACACAGTCACAGATACGCAGTATTTT; CDR3aa: CASSDTVTDTQYF
d_gene: TRBD1; abundance: -; j_gene: TRBJ1-3; v_gene: TRBV7-9; CDR3nt: TGTGCCAGCAGCCAGGACAGGGGGCACGGAAACACCATATATTTT; CDR3aa: CASSQDRGHGNTIYF